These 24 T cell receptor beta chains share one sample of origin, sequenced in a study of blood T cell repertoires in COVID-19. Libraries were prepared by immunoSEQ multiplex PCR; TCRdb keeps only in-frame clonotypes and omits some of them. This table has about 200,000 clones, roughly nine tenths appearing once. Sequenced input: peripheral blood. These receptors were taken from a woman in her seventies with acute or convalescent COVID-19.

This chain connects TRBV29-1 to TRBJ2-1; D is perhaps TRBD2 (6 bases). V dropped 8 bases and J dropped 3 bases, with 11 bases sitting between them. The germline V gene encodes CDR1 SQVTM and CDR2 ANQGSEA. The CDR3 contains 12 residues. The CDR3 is CSSGELYNEQFF. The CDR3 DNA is TGCAGCTCGGGGGAGCTCTACAATGAGCAGTTCTTC.

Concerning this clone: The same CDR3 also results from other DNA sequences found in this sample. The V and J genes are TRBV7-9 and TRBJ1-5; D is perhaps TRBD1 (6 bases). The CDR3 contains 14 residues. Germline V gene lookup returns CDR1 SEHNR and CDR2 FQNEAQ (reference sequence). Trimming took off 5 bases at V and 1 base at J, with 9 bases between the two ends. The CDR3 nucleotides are TGTGCCAGCAGCCTTCAGGGGAGCAATCAGCCCCAGCATTTT. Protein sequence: CASSLQGSNQPQHF. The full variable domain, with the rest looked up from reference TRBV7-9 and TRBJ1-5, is DTGVSQNPRHKITKRGQNVTFRCDPISEHNRLYWYRQTLGQGPEFLTYFQNEAQLEKSRLLSDRFSAERPKGSFSTLEIQRTEQGDSAMYLCASSLQGSNQPQHFGDGTRLSIL.

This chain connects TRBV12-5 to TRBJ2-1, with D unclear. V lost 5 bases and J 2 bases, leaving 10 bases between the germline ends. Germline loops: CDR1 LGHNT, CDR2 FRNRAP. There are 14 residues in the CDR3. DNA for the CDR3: TGTGCTAGTGGTCCCCCCAACACCTACAATGAGCAGTTCTTC. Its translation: CASGPPNTYNEQFF.

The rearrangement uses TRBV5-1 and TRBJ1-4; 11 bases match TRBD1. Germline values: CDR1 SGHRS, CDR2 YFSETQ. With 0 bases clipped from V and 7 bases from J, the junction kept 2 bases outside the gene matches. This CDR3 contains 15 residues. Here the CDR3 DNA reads TGCGCCAGCAGCTTGGCGGACAGGGGGCCTGAAAAACTGTTTTTT. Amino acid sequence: CASSLADRGPEKLFF.

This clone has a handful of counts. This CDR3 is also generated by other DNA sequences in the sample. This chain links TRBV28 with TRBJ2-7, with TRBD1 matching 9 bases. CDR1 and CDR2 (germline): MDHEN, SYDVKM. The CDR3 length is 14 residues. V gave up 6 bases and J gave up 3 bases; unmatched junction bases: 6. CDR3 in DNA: TGTGCCAGCAGACCACCGGGACAGGGCTACGAGCAGTACTTC. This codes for CASRPPGQGYEQYF. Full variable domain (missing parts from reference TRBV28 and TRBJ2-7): DVKVTQSSRYLVKRTGEKVFLECVQDMDHENMFWYRQDPGLGLRLIYFSYDVKMKEKGDIPEGYSVSREKKERFSLILESASTNQTSMYLCASRPPGQGYEQYFGPGTRLTVT.

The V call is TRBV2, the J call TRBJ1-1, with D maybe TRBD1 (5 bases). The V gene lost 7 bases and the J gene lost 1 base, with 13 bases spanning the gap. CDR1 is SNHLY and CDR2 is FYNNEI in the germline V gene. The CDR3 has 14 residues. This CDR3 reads CASIPRQTNTEAFF. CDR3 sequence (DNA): TGTGCCAGCATTCCCAGACAGACGAACACTGAAGCTTTCTTT.

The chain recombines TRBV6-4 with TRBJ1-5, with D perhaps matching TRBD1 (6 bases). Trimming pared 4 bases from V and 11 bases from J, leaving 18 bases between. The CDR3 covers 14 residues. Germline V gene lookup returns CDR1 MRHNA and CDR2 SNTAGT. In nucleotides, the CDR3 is TGTGCCAGCAGTGGGAGACAGGCGCGTTGGTCCCAGCATTTT. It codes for CASSGRQARWSQHF.

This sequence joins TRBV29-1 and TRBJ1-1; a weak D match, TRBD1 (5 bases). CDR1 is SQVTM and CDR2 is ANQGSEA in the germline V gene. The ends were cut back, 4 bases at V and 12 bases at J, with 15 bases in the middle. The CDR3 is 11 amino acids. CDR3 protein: CSVARGRSPFF. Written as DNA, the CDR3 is TGCAGCGTTGCGCGGGGCCGATCGCCTTTCTTT.

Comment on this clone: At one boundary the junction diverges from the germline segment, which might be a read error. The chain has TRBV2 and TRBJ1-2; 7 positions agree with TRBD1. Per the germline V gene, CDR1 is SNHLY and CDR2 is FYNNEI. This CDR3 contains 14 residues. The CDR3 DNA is TGTGCCAGCAGTGAAAGAGGACAGGCTCCTAAATATGCCTTC. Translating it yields CASSERGQAPKYAF.

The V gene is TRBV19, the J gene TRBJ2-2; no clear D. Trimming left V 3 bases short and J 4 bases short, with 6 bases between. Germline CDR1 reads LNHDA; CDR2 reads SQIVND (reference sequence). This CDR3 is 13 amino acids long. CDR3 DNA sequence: TGTGCCAGTAGTATCTCAGTCACCGGGGAGCTGTTTTTT. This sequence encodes CASSISVTGELFF.

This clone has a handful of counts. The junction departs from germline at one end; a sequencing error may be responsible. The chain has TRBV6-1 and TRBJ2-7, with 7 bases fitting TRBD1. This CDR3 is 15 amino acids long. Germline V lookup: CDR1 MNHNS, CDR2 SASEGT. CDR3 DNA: TGTGCCAGCAGGGAAGAGACAGGGCCCTCCTCCGAGCAGTACTTC. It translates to CASREETGPSSEQYF.

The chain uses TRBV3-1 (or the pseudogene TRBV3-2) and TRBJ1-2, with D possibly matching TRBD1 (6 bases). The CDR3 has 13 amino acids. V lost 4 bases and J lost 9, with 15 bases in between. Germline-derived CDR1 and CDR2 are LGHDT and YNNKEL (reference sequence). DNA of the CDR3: TGTGCCAGCAGCCTTACAGGGACGGGTAGCTACACCTTC. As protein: CASSLTGTGSYTF.

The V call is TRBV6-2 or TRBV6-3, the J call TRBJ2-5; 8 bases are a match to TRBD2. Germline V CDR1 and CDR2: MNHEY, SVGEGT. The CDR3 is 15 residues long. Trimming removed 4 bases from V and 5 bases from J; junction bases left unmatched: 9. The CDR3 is CASSSPGGALETQYF. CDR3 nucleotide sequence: TGTGCCAGCAGTTCACCCGGGGGGGCCCTGGAGACCCAGTACTTC.

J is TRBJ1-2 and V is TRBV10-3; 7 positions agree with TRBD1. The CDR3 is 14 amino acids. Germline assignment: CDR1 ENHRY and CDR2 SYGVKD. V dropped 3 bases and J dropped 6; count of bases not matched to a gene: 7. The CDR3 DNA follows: TGTGCCATCAGTGAAGGGCAGGGGGTCGATGGCTACACCTTC. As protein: CAISEGQGVDGYTF.

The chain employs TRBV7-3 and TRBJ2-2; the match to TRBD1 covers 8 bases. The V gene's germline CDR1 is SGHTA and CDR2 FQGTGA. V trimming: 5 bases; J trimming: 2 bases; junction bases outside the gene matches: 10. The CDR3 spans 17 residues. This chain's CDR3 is CASSPGGRGLNTGELFF. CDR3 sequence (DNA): TGTGCCAGCAGCCCAGGGGGCAGGGGCCTTAACACCGGGGAGCTGTTTTTT. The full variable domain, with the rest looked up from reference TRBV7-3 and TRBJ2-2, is GAGVSQTPSNKVTEKGKYVELRCDPISGHTALYWYRQSLGQGPEFLIYFQGTGAADDSGLPNDRFFAVRPEGSVSTLKIQRTERGDSAVYLCASSPGGRGLNTGELFFGEGSRLTVL.

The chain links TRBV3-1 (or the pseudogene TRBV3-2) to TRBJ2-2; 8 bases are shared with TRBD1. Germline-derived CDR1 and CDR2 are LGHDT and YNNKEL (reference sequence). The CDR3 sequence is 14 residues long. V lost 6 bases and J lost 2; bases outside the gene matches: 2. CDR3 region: CASRDRANTGELFF. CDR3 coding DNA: TGTGCCAGCAGGGACAGGGCCAACACCGGGGAGCTGTTTTTT.

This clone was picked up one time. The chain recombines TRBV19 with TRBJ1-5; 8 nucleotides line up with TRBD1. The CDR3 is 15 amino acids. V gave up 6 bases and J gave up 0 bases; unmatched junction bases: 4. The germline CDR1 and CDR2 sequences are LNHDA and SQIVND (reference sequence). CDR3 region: CASRVTGDSNQPQHF. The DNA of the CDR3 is TGTGCCAGTAGGGTGACAGGGGATAGCAATCAGCCCCAGCATTTT.

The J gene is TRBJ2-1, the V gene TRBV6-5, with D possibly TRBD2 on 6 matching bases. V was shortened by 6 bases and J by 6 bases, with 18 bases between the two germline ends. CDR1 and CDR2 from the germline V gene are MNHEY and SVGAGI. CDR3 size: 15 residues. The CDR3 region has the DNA TGTGCCAGCAGGGAGGGGATCGCTAGATCCAATGAGCAGTTCTTC. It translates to CASREGIARSNEQFF.

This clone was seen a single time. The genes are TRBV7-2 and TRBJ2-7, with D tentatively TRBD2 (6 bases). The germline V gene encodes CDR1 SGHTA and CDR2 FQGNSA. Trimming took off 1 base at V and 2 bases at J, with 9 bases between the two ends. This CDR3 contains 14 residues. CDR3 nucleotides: TGTGCCAGCAGCTTAGGGGGGGATACCTACGAGCAGTACTTC. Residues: CASSLGGDTYEQYF.

CDR3 bases: TGTGCCAGCAGCTCGCGACAGGGGGCAATGAACACTGAAGCTTTCTTT. It yields the protein CASSSRQGAMNTEAFF. The chain employs TRBV7-9 and TRBJ1-1; 10 bases line up with TRBD1. This CDR3 comprises 16 residues. The ends lost 4 bases at V and 0 bases at J; junction bases unmatched: 5. Germline V gene data show CDR1 as SEHNR and CDR2 as FQNEAQ (reference sequence).

CDR3 sequence (DNA): TGTGCCACCAGTGATCGGGACAGGGGAAATCAGCCCCAGCATTTT. It yields the protein CATSDRDRGNQPQHF. V and J are TRBV24-1 and TRBJ1-5; 10 bases agree with TRBD1. Germline V CDR1 and CDR2: KGHDR, SFDVKD. J was trimmed by 4 bases and V by 3 bases; bases with no gene match: 2. The CDR3 has 15 amino acids.

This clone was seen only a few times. In DNA, the CDR3 is TGTGCCAGCAGCCCCACCTCTAGCGGGAGAGTATCCGAGCAGTACTTC. Protein: CASSPTSSGRVSEQYF. The chain carries TRBV7-2 and TRBJ2-7, with 10 bases that match TRBD2. The germline gives CDR1 SGHTA, CDR2 FQGNSA. The junction had 13 bases not matched to a gene; V was cut back by 5 bases and J by 6 bases. This CDR3 is 16 amino acids long.

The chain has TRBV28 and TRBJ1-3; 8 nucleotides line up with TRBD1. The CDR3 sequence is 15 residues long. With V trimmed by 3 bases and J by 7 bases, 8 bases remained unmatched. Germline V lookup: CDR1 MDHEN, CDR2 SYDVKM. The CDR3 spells CASSLGQGARNTIYF. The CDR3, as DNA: TGTGCCAGCAGTTTGGGGCAGGGGGCAAGGAACACCATATATTTT.

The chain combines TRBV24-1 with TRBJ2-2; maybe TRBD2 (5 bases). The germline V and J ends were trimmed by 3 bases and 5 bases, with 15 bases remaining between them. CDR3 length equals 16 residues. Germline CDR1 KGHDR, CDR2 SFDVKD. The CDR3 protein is CATSDNGPSLTGELFF. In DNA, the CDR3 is TGTGCCACCAGTGATAACGGGCCTAGCCTAACCGGGGAGCTGTTTTTT.